These 29 T cell receptor beta chains were sequenced from one sample in a study of CD8+ T cells in alopecia areata. Five or six patients' sorted CD4+ cells yielded CD25+CD127- cells. Sequencing templates came from extracted RNA that was reverse transcribed into cDNA. This table comes from immunoSEQ multiplex PCR, and its TCRdb copy is limited to in-frame clones, with some not included. Of 35,000 or so clones in the sample, nearly 55% were seen once. Specimen: CD4+ Tregs sorted from blood. The receptors shown here come from a human donor with alopecia areata.

The gene calls are TRBV11-2 and TRBJ2-3; no clear D gene. V gave up 5 bases and J gave up 5 bases, with 11 bases separating them. The germline CDR1 and CDR2 sequences are SGHAT and FQNNGV. CDR3 length equals 13 residues. CDR3 nucleotides: TGTGCCAGCAGCACCAATCCGGGAGATACGCAGTATTTT. It is translated as CASSTNPGDTQYF.

The V and J genes are TRBV20-1 and TRBJ2-7; TRBD1 agrees at 7 bases. CDR1 is DFQATT, CDR2 SNEGSKA, per germline (reference sequence). Trimming removed 5 bases from V and 3 bases from J; junction bases left unmatched: 1. The CDR3 runs 11 residues. CDR3 in DNA: TGCAGTGCTGACAGGGACTACGAGCAGTACTTC. Translated, it gives CSADRDYEQYF.

CDR3 loop: CASSLGYAEESYEQYF. CDR3 coding DNA: TGTGCCAGCAGCTTAGGGTATGCTGAGGAGTCCTACGAGCAGTACTTC. The chain carries TRBV7-9 and TRBJ2-7, with unresolved D. The germline CDR1 and CDR2 sequences are SEHNR and FQNEAQ (reference sequence). The V gene lost 1 base and the J gene lost 1 base, with 14 bases spanning the gap. CDR3 length: 16 amino acids. The full variable domain, its missing parts supplied by reference TRBV7-9 and TRBJ2-7, is DTGVSQNPRHKITKRGQNVTFRCDPISEHNRLYWYRQTLGQGPEFLTYFQNEAQLEKSRLLSDRFSAERPKGSFSTLEIQRTEQGDSAMYLCASSLGYAEESYEQYFGPGTRLTVT.

The CDR3 DNA reads TGTGCCAGCAGTTCTAGCGGGAGATGGTCCTACGAGCAGTACTTC. Protein sequence: CASSSSGRWSYEQYF. The chain links TRBV27 to TRBJ2-7, with TRBD2 matching over 10 bases. The length of the CDR3 is 15 residues. With 4 bases clipped from V and 1 base from J, the junction kept 4 bases outside the gene matches. Per the germline V gene, CDR1 is MNHEY and CDR2 is SMNVEV (reference sequence).

This chain connects TRBV4-1 to TRBJ1-2, with 8 bases that match TRBD1. The CDR3 is made up of 16 amino acids. With 0 bases clipped from V and 3 bases from J, the junction kept 6 bases outside the gene matches. Per germline, CDR1 MGHRA and CDR2 YSYEKL. This chain's CDR3 is CASSQERQGFYYGYTF. DNA for the CDR3: TGCGCCAGCAGCCAAGAGAGACAGGGGTTTTACTATGGCTACACCTTC.

The chain combines TRBV6-6 with TRBJ1-2; D is undetermined. From germline, CDR1 is MNHNY and CDR2 SVGAGI (reference sequence). V gave up 6 bases and J gave up 7 bases, with 18 bases separating them. The length of the CDR3 is 14 residues. CDR3 protein: CASSEVGSLGGYTF. The CDR3 nucleotides read TGTGCCAGCAGCGAAGTCGGGTCCCTCGGTGGCTACACCTTC.

The J gene is TRBJ1-4, the V gene TRBV7-3, with D unclear. Germline values: CDR1 SGHTA, CDR2 FQGTGA. The CDR3 loop spans 13 amino acids. The germline V and J ends were trimmed by 2 bases and 11 bases, with 12 bases remaining between them. The CDR3 here is CASSLGPGEKLFF. The CDR3 DNA reads as TGTGCCAGCAGCTTAGGGCCTGGGGAGAAACTGTTTTTT.

This clone was recorded only once. The chain links TRBV4-3 to TRBJ1-4, with D unclear. The V gene lost 0 bases and the J gene lost 5 bases, with 4 bases spanning the gap. The CDR3 runs 13 residues. The germline V gene has CDR1 LGHNA and CDR2 YSLEER. CDR3 protein: CASSQEGNEKLFF. As DNA, the CDR3 is TGCGCCAGCAGCCAAGAAGGAAATGAAAAACTGTTTTTT.

This clone qualifies as medium-sized. As DNA, the CDR3 is TGTGCCAGCAGCCATATTAGCGGGAAGGGTCCTGGGGCCAACGTCCTGACTTTC. Translating it yields CASSHISGKGPGANVLTF. This chain joins TRBV7-9 and TRBJ2-6, with TRBD2 matching over 8 bases. The V and J ends lost 5 bases and 2 bases, in that order; junction bases with no gene match: 11. Per germline, CDR1 SEHNR and CDR2 FQNEAQ (reference sequence). The CDR3 contains 18 residues.

The chain recombines TRBV2 with TRBJ2-3, with D tentatively TRBD1 (7 bases). This CDR3 region has 14 residues. The V gene lost 8 bases and the J gene lost 1 base, with 13 bases spanning the gap. Germline V gene data show CDR1 as SNHLY and CDR2 as FYNNEI. The CDR3 is CASLRRGRTDTQYF. The CDR3 bases are TGTGCCAGCCTGAGGAGGGGGCGCACAGATACGCAGTATTTT.

In this sample, this clone turned up a few times. The chain is built from TRBV7-9 and TRBJ2-5; D gene uncertain. Germline V gene lookup returns CDR1 SEHNR and CDR2 FQNEAQ (reference sequence). The CDR3 runs 12 residues. V was pared by 5 bases and J by 5 bases, with 9 bases between. CDR3 sequence (DNA): TGTGCCAGCAGCGCCCATCGGGAGACCCAGTACTTC. The encoded protein is CASSAHRETQYF. The full variable domain, completed using reference TRBV7-9 and TRBJ2-5, is DTGVSQNPRHKITKRGQNVTFRCDPISEHNRLYWYRQTLGQGPEFLTYFQNEAQLEKSRLLSDRFSAERPKGSFSTLEIQRTEQGDSAMYLCASSAHRETQYFGPGTRLLVL.

A few counts support this clone. The chain links TRBV4-2 to TRBJ1-2, with D unclear. V was trimmed by 0 bases and J by 2 bases, leaving 10 bases between them. This CDR3 region has 15 residues. The V gene's germline CDR1 is LGHNA and CDR2 YNFKEQ. CDR3 sequence: CASSQDGHPNYGYTF. CDR3 sequence (DNA): TGTGCCAGCAGCCAAGATGGGCATCCGAACTATGGCTACACCTTC.

This clone is deemed medium-sized. This chain links TRBV4-3 with TRBJ2-2, with TRBD2 as a possible D gene (5 bases). Trimming took off 1 base at V and 8 bases at J, with 11 bases between the two ends. Germline loops: CDR1 LGHNA, CDR2 YSLEER. The CDR3 contains 14 residues. CDR3 coding DNA: TGCGCCAGCAGCCAAGGTTGGACTTCAGGGGAGCTGTTTTTT. Translated: CASSQGWTSGELFF.

This clone is labeled medium-sized. The gene calls are TRBV29-1 and TRBJ1-1; D is ambiguous. The CDR3 spans 10 residues. V shed 7 bases and J shed 3 bases, with 6 bases lying between them. Germline-derived CDR1 and CDR2 are SQVTM and ANQGSEA. Here the CDR3 reads CSARDTEAFF. Here the CDR3 DNA reads TGCAGCGCGAGGGACACTGAAGCTTTCTTT.

This chain links TRBV6-1 with TRBJ1-2; possible D gene TRBD1, 6 bases. CDR1 is MNHNS, CDR2 SASEGT, per germline. This CDR3 is built from 16 residues. V dropped 3 bases and J dropped 7 bases, with 21 bases sitting between them. Here the CDR3 reads CASSDGQSILSGGYTF. The CDR3, as DNA: TGTGCCAGCAGTGACGGACAGTCAATCTTGAGCGGTGGCTACACCTTC.

This chain connects TRBV18 to TRBJ2-1; D is unresolved. Trimming took 3 bases from V and 7 from J, leaving 7 bases between them. Germline values: CDR1 KGHSH, CDR2 LQKENI. The CDR3 runs to 12 residues. CDR3 residues: CASSPWENEQFF. The CDR3 DNA is TGTGCCAGCTCACCGTGGGAAAATGAGCAGTTCTTC.

The V gene is TRBV5-1, the J gene TRBJ2-7; D is ambiguous. V was shortened by 2 bases and J by 0 bases, with 9 bases between the two germline ends. This CDR3 is 14 amino acids long. Germline V gives CDR1 SGHRS, CDR2 YFSETQ. The CDR3 spells CASSFTPSSYEQYF. DNA of the CDR3: TGCGCCAGCAGCTTTACACCGAGCTCCTACGAGCAGTACTTC. Complete variable domain (other parts from reference TRBV5-1 and TRBJ2-7): KAGVTQTPRYLIKTRGQQVTLSCSPISGHRSVSWYQQTPGQGLQFLFEYFSETQRNKGNFPGRFSGRQFSNSRSEMNVSTLELGDSALYLCASSFTPSSYEQYFGPGTRLTVT.

This chain joins TRBV4-1 and TRBJ2-5; TRBD2 aligns across 9 bases. The junction had 9 bases not matched to a gene; V was cut back by 3 bases and J by 1 base. Per germline, CDR1 MGHRA and CDR2 YSYEKL. The length of the CDR3 is 17 residues. Here the CDR3 reads CASSHKLAGRAQETQYF. CDR3 bases: TGCGCCAGCAGCCACAAGCTAGCGGGGAGGGCCCAAGAGACCCAGTACTTC.

This sequence joins TRBV7-9 and TRBJ1-1, with D unclear. Between the trimmed V and J ends, which lost 0 bases and 9 bases, there was a span of 11 bases. CDR3 size: 13 residues. CDR1 and CDR2 (germline): SEHNR, FQNEAQ (reference sequence). The CDR3 is CASSLALGSKAFF. The CDR3 DNA reads as TGTGCCAGCAGCTTAGCGCTCGGCAGTAAAGCTTTCTTT.

The chain is built from TRBV2 and TRBJ1-2; 7 nucleotides line up with TRBD1. The germline gives CDR1 SNHLY, CDR2 FYNNEI. This CDR3 has 14 residues. With V trimmed by 6 bases and J by 5 bases, 9 bases remained unmatched. The CDR3 nucleotides read TGTGCCAGCAGCGTCTTAGGCAGGGGGTATGGCTACACCTTC. Protein product: CASSVLGRGYGYTF.

CDR3 loop: CASGKRNRVAEAFF. The CDR3 DNA sequence: TGTGCTAGTGGTAAAAGAAACAGGGTCGCTGAAGCTTTCTTT. The V gene is TRBV12-5, the J gene TRBJ1-1, with D perhaps matching TRBD1 (6 bases). V was pared by 5 bases and J by 6 bases, with 16 bases between. The V gene's germline CDR1 is LGHNT and CDR2 FRNRAP. The CDR3 is 14 amino acids. Looking up the rest from reference TRBV12-5 and TRBJ1-1 gives the full variable domain: DARVTQTPRHKVTEMGQEVTMRCQPILGHNTVFWYRQTMMQGLELLAYFRNRAPLDDSGMPKDRFSAEMPDATLATLKIQPSEPRDSAVYFCASGKRNRVAEAFFGQGTRLTVV.

This chain uses TRBV18 with TRBJ2-7; the match to TRBD1 covers 7 bases. The germline CDR1 and CDR2 sequences are KGHSH and LQKENI. The V segment lost 4 bases and the J segment 3 bases; nucleotides outside the gene matches: 9. The CDR3 loop spans 15 amino acids. The CDR3 sequence: CASSLLPGQNYEQYF. CDR3 coding DNA: TGTGCCAGCTCACTCCTCCCGGGACAGAACTACGAGCAGTACTTC.

V and J are TRBV6-5 and TRBJ2-5; 13 nucleotides match TRBD2. CDR1 is MNHEY and CDR2 is SVGAGI in the germline V gene. J lost 4 bases, V lost 10 bases, and 6 bases had no gene match. The CDR3 loop spans 14 amino acids. In nucleotides, the CDR3 is TGTGCCACCCGAAGACTAGCGGGAGGAGAGACCCAGTACTTC. Translation: CATRRLAGGETQYF.

The J gene is TRBJ2-7, the V gene TRBV7-9; D gene uncertain. V was trimmed by 5 bases and J by 2 bases, leaving 4 bases between them. Germline CDR1 reads SEHNR; CDR2 reads FQNEAQ (reference sequence). The length of the CDR3 is 11 residues. The DNA of the CDR3 is TGTGCCAGCAGCCGGGCCTACGAGCAGTACTTC. Translating gives CASSRAYEQYF.

The chain combines TRBV7-3 with TRBJ1-1; D not resolved. The CDR3 has 13 amino acids. Germline loops: CDR1 SGHTA, CDR2 FQGTGA. V lost 2 bases and J lost 5, with 9 bases in between. Written as DNA, the CDR3 is TGTGCCAGCAGCTTAGGGTGGGATACTGAAGCTTTCTTT. It is translated as CASSLGWDTEAFF.

This chain links TRBV30 with TRBJ2-7, with 7 nucleotides matching TRBD2. The CDR3 totals 16 residues. The junction had 11 bases not matched to a gene; V was cut back by 1 base and J by 2 bases. The V gene's germline CDR1 is GTSNPN and CDR2 SVGIG (reference sequence). The CDR3 DNA follows: TGTGCCTGGAGTGGAAGCGGCGGGGGTTCAGCCTACGAGCAGTACTTC. It yields the protein CAWSGSGGGSAYEQYF.

This clone appeared a single time. V gene TRBV5-5 combines with J gene TRBJ1-5; D uncertain. This CDR3 comprises 15 residues. V lost 0 bases, J lost 4 bases, and 11 bases lay in between. Germline V gene data show CDR1 as SGHKS and CDR2 as YYEKEE (reference sequence). The CDR3 is CASSLGGSQNQPQHF. The CDR3 DNA reads as TGTGCCAGCAGCTTGGGAGGATCCCAGAATCAGCCCCAGCATTTT.

This clone came up a few times. The chain uses TRBV10-3 and TRBJ1-6; D not certain. Germline values: CDR1 ENHRY, CDR2 SYGVKD. Trimming pared 0 bases from V and 8 bases from J, leaving 11 bases between. This CDR3 contains 15 residues. This CDR3 reads CAISESRDTYSPLHF. CDR3 nucleotide sequence: TGTGCCATCAGTGAGTCTCGTGACACTTATTCACCCCTCCACTTT.

The chain uses TRBV5-1 and TRBJ1-1, with D possibly matching TRBD1 (5 bases). The germline CDR1 and CDR2 sequences are SGHRS and YFSETQ. The V gene lost 3 bases and the J gene lost 3 bases, with 18 bases spanning the gap. This CDR3 is built from 16 residues. The CDR3 loop is CASSWGDGRRYTEAFF. The DNA for the CDR3 is TGCGCCAGCAGCTGGGGGGACGGAAGAAGGTACACTGAAGCTTTCTTT.